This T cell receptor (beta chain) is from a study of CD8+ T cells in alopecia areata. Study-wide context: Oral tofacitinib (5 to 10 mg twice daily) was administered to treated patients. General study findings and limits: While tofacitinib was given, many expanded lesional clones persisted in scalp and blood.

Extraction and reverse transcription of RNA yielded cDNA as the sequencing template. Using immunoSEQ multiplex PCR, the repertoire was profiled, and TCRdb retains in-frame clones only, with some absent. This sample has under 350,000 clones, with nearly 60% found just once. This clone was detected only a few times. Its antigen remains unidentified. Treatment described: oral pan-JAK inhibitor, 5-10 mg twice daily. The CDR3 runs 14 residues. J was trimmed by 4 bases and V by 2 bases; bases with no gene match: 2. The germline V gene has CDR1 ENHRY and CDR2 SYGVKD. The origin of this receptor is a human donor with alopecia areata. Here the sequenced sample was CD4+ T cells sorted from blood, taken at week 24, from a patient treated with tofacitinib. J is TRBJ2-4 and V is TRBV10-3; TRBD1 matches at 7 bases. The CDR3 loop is CAISEGQEKNIQYF. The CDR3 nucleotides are TGTGCCATCAGTGAGGGACAGGAGAAAAACATTCAGTACTTC.